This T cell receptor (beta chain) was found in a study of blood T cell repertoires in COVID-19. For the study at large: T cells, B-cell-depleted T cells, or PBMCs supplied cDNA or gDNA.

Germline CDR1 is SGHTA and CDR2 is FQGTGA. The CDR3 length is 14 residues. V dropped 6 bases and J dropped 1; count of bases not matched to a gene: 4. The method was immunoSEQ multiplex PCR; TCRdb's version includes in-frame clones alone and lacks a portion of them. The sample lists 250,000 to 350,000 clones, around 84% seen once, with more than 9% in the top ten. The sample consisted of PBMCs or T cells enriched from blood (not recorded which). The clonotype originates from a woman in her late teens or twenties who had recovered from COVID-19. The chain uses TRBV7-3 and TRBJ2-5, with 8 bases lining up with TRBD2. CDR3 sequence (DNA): TGTGCCAGCAGTCTCGGGGGGGCCCAAGAGACCCAGTACTTC. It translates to CASSLGGAQETQYF.